This T cell receptor (beta chain) emerged from a study of blood T cells in healthy people across ages. Remarks on this clonotype: Its cognate antigen is unknown.

A second PCR, run for roughly 7 to 12 cycles, used a sample-barcoded 5' primer plus a J-beta primer mix. Researchers report that a template-switch adaptor with 12 random nucleotides tagged each cDNA molecule. A single record per CDR3 protein comes from TCRdb applying MiXCR to the 5' RACE reads. The data show about 750,000 distinct CDR3 sequences, roughly 50% seen once. Broader study findings: The study lacked donor CMV status, which possibly confounded expanded clonotype changes. Getting older went along with TCR beta diversity per million T cells dropping roughly linearly.

CDR3 length: 15 amino acids. Germline CDR1 and CDR2: ENHRY and SYGVKD. Losses at the gene ends were 3 bases for V and 4 bases for J; bases not matched to a gene: 3. The specimen was blood. The source is a man of 80 years or more in good health. V usage is TRBV10-3 and J usage is TRBJ2-1; 10 bases are a match to TRBD2. The CDR3 protein is CAISESGRDYNEQFF. In DNA form, the CDR3 reads TGTGCCATCAGTGAAAGCGGGAGGGATTACAATGAGCAGTTCTTC.